This T cell receptor beta chain emerged from a study of cytomegalovirus exposure and HLA in healthy donors. Germline CDR1 reads MGHRA; CDR2 reads YSYEKL. The J segment lost 3 bases and the V segment lost 6 bases, leaving 1 base of the junction unmatched. This CDR3 comprises 13 residues. The table came from immunoSEQ multiplex PCR; TCRdb's copy has only in-frame clones and leaves some out. The sample carries 280,000 or so clones, around nine tenths recorded once. The genes are TRBV4-1 and TRBJ2-7; 11 bases agree with TRBD1. The TCR was taken from a woman aged 18-29 years in good health and CMV-seronegative. Specimen: PBMCs. The CDR3 here is CASRGTGGYEQYF. CDR3 bases: TGCGCCAGCAGAGGGACAGGGGGCTACGAGCAGTACTTC.